The entry that follows covers one T cell receptor (beta chain) sequence. In germline, CDR1 is SGHVS, CDR2 FQNEAQ. The V end lost 0 bases, the J end lost 4 bases, and 7 bases lay between the germline ends. The CDR3 spans 14 residues. The table came from immunoSEQ multiplex PCR; TCRdb's copy has only in-frame clones and leaves some out. This sample has some 42,000 clones, with around 93% found just once. This sample is part of a study of T cell changes during pregnancy in multiple sclerosis. The chain recombines TRBV7-8 with TRBJ1-5, with no clear D. This receptor was taken from a female donor with multiple sclerosis, enrolled in a pregnancy study. The source material was CD4+ T cells from peripheral blood mononuclear cells, sampled in the third trimester of pregnancy. CDR3 DNA sequence: TGTGCCAGCAGCTTAGCCAGTTCGAATCAGCCCCAGCATTTT. This sequence encodes CASSLASSNQPQHF.